This T cell receptor beta chain was sequenced during a study of neoadjuvant anti-PD-1 for oral cavity cancer. The overall study: Most patients had three to four biweekly doses of 3 mg/kg nivolumab before resection.

The ends were cut back, 1 base at V and 7 bases at J, with 20 bases in the middle. This CDR3 has 17 residues. Per germline, CDR1 SGHKS and CDR2 YYEKEE (reference sequence). Most PBMC samples had approximately 500 ng input DNA in six replicates. Produced via immunoSEQ multiplex PCR; TCRdb's table is partial and in-frame only. The sample records approximately 74,000 clones, about 84% being singletons. This clone was seen a few times. Stage II-IVA oral cavity squamous cell carcinoma was new and untreated by systemic or radiation therapy. The input for sequencing was PBMCs, taken before nivolumab (anti-PD-1) treatment. The receptor was derived from a person between 35 and 79 years old with oral cavity squamous cell carcinoma. The chain combines TRBV5-5 with TRBJ1-4; tentatively, D is TRBD1 (5 bases). The CDR3 reads CASSLKQVLGSGEKLFF. CDR3 coding DNA: TGTGCCAGCAGCTTGAAACAGGTGCTCGGTAGTGGTGAAAAACTGTTTTTT. Filled out from reference TRBV5-5 and TRBJ1-4, the complete variable domain reads DAGVTQSPTHLIKTRGQQVTLRCSPISGHKSVSWYQQVLGQGPQFIFQYYEKEERGRGNFPDRFSARQFPNYSSELNVNALLLGDSALYLCASSLKQVLGSGEKLFFGSGTQLSVL.